Following are 27 T cell receptor beta chains from one sample sequenced in a study of PD-L1 blockade in urothelial cancer. Time point in this sample: peripheral blood 6 weeks after treatment start. The table came from immunoSEQ multiplex PCR; TCRdb's copy has only in-frame clones and leaves some out. Seen here are around 46,000 clones, 85% to 90% observed once, and the top ten hold roughly 2.5%. This specimen was PBMCs, taken around atezolizumab (anti-PD-L1) treatment. These receptors came from a man aged 60 to 75 with urothelial cancer.

This chain joins TRBV5-1 and TRBJ2-5; D is unresolved. Between the trimmed V and J ends, which lost 0 bases and 5 bases, there was a span of 8 bases. The V gene's germline CDR1 is SGHRS and CDR2 YFSETQ. This CDR3 region has 13 residues. The DNA for the CDR3 is TGCGCCAGCAGCTTGGGAGCCCGGGAGACCCAGTACTTC. Protein: CASSLGARETQYF.

The chain has TRBV5-5 and TRBJ1-3, with D hard to call. V lost 0 bases and J 0 bases, leaving 10 bases between the germline ends. Germline CDR1 SGHKS, CDR2 YYEKEE (reference sequence). There are 16 residues in the CDR3. The CDR3 spells CASSLEGGHSGNTIYF. The CDR3 DNA sequence: TGTGCCAGCAGCTTGGAGGGAGGCCACTCTGGAAACACCATATATTTT.

V gene TRBV5-1 combines with J gene TRBJ1-2; tentatively, D is TRBD1 (6 bases). CDR1 is SGHRS and CDR2 is YFSETQ in the germline V gene. The length of the CDR3 is 14 residues. Trimming pared 0 bases from V and 4 bases from J, leaving 10 bases between. CDR3 DNA sequence: TGCGCCAGCAGCTTGGATGGGGGCGGCTATGGCTACACCTTC. This codes for CASSLDGGGYGYTF.

J is TRBJ1-4 and V is TRBV7-9; the D is unclear. The CDR3 consists of 12 residues. Germline loops: CDR1 SEHNR, CDR2 FQNEAQ (reference sequence). V was clipped by 4 bases and J by 3 bases, with 3 bases between them. CDR3 sequence reads: CASSSSNEKLFF. The CDR3 nucleotides read TGTGCCAGCAGCTCATCTAATGAAAAACTGTTTTTT.

J is TRBJ1-3 and V is TRBV6-1; D not resolved. Germline V gene data show CDR1 as MNHNS and CDR2 as SASEGT. CDR3 size: 16 residues. V shed 3 bases and J shed 0 bases, with 12 bases lying between them. The CDR3 is CASSDLVGSSGNTIYF. The CDR3 nucleotides read TGTGCCAGCAGTGATCTTGTCGGGAGCTCTGGAAACACCATATATTTT.

With respect to this clone: Given a much more abundant clone one base away, this may be a read error. J is TRBJ2-2 and V is TRBV19; 9 bases fit TRBD2. V shed 5 bases and J 3 bases; nucleotides not matched to a gene: 4. The CDR3 extends over 15 amino acids. CDR1 and CDR2 from the germline V gene are LNHDA and SQIVND (reference sequence). CDR3 sequence reads: CASSPSGKDTGELFF. CDR3 DNA: TGTGCCAGTAGTCCTAGCGGGAAGGACACCGGGGAGCTGTTTTTT.

This clone was detected once. This chain joins TRBV7-9 and TRBJ1-2, with a possible D match to TRBD1 (6 bases). The CDR3 is 15 amino acids. With 5 bases removed from V and 3 bases from J, the gap between germline ends came to 16 bases. In germline, CDR1 is SEHNR, CDR2 FQNEAQ (reference sequence). Written as DNA, the CDR3 is TGTGCCAGCAGCCCTCCGTCGGACAGTCACTATGGCTACACCTTC. The encoded protein is CASSPPSDSHYGYTF.

The chain carries TRBV4-3 and TRBJ2-3; a weak D match, TRBD2 (6 bases). Trimming removed 0 bases from V and 0 bases from J, with 13 bases in between. The CDR3 is 17 residues long. The germline V gene has CDR1 LGHNA and CDR2 YSLEER. CDR3 amino acids: CASSQDYLATSTDTQYF. The CDR3 coding sequence is TGCGCCAGCAGCCAAGATTACCTAGCGACCAGCACAGATACGCAGTATTTT.

The chain combines TRBV6-6 with TRBJ2-2; TRBD2 is a possible D gene (6 bases). The CDR3 consists of 14 residues. Per germline, CDR1 MNHNY and CDR2 SVGAGI (reference sequence). V was cut by 5 bases and J by 3 bases, with 10 bases left in between. The CDR3 bases are TGTGCCAGCAGTGGACTACAGTACACCGGGGAGCTGTTTTTT. Translating it yields CASSGLQYTGELFF.

J is TRBJ1-5 and V is TRBV7-9, with D possibly TRBD1 on 6 matching bases. This CDR3 contains 17 residues. The ends were cut back, 0 bases at V and 1 base at J, with 13 bases in the middle. CDR1 and CDR2 (germline): SEHNR, FQNEAQ (reference sequence). In DNA form, the CDR3 reads TGTGCCAGCAGCTTAGCGGGGGGGGGCGTCAGCAATCAGCCCCAGCATTTT. Encoded protein: CASSLAGGGVSNQPQHF.

The chain employs TRBV5-5 and TRBJ1-1; the match to TRBD1 covers 7 bases. Germline V gives CDR1 SGHKS, CDR2 YYEKEE (reference sequence). This CDR3 is 16 amino acids long. With 6 bases clipped from V and 7 bases from J, the junction kept 18 bases outside the gene matches. In DNA, the CDR3 is TGTGCCAGCACCTTCCTAGACAGGGCATCCCCCCGTGAAGCTTTCTTT. Residues: CASTFLDRASPREAFF.

This clone was detected only once. The genes are TRBV7-8 and TRBJ2-5, with 7 bases aligning to TRBD2. This CDR3 comprises 14 residues. The J segment lost 5 bases and the V segment lost 3 bases, leaving 6 bases of the junction unmatched. Germline CDR1 SGHVS, CDR2 FQNEAQ. The CDR3 reads CASSFGRLVETQYF. As DNA, the CDR3 is TGTGCCAGCAGCTTCGGGAGGTTAGTCGAGACCCAGTACTTC.

The V call is TRBV6-5, the J call TRBJ2-5, with D possibly TRBD1 on 7 matching bases. This CDR3 has 13 amino acids. V was shortened by 2 bases and J by 4 bases, with 8 bases between the two germline ends. Germline V gene sequence: CDR1 MNHEY, CDR2 SVGAGI. The CDR3 coding sequence is TGTGCCAGCAGTTACCAGGGGGGAGAGACCCAGTACTTC. This encodes CASSYQGGETQYF.

The chain recombines TRBV12-5 with TRBJ2-7, with 12 bases aligning to TRBD2. CDR1 and CDR2 from the germline V gene are LGHNT and FRNRAP. V shed 1 base, J shed 7 bases, and the junction held 8 bases outside the gene matches. The CDR3 has 16 amino acids. This CDR3 reads CASGLGTSGTGREQYF. Here the CDR3 DNA reads TGTGCTAGTGGTTTGGGGACTAGCGGGACCGGGAGAGAGCAGTACTTC.

This clone was seen once. This chain connects TRBV10-3 to TRBJ2-2, with D perhaps matching TRBD1 (5 bases). In germline, CDR1 is ENHRY, CDR2 SYGVKD. The CDR3 sequence is 14 residues long. The V and J ends lost 4 bases and 4 bases respectively, with 10 bases between them. Here the CDR3 DNA reads TGTGCCATCAGTGCAGGGCGTAGCACCGGGGAGCTGTTTTTT. This sequence encodes CAISAGRSTGELFF.

The chain joins TRBV2 to TRBJ2-7, with D uncertain. Between the trimmed V and J ends, which lost 7 bases and 0 bases, there was a span of 13 bases. CDR3 length equals 14 residues. In germline, CDR1 is SNHLY, CDR2 FYNNEI. DNA of the CDR3: TGTGCCAGCATGGCCAAAACGGGCTCCTACGAGCAGTACTTC. It translates to CASMAKTGSYEQYF. The full variable domain, in which reference TRBV2 and TRBJ2-7 provide the parts outside the CDR3, is EPEVTQTPSHQVTQMGQEVILRCVPISNHLYFYWYRQILGQKVEFLVSFYNNEISEKSEIFDDQFSVERPDGSNFTLKIRSTKLEDSAMYFCASMAKTGSYEQYFGPGTRLTVT.

The V and J genes are TRBV19 and TRBJ1-1, with 8 bases identical to TRBD1. Germline V gives CDR1 LNHDA, CDR2 SQIVND (reference sequence). CDR3 length: 15 amino acids. The ends lost 2 bases at V and 3 bases at J; junction bases unmatched: 5. The CDR3 sequence is CASSIRQGRYTEAFF. As DNA, the CDR3 is TGTGCCAGTAGTATACGACAGGGGAGGTACACTGAAGCTTTCTTT.

This chain connects TRBV23-1 to TRBJ1-2; TRBD1 matches 8 bases. TRBV23-1 is flagged as an ORF with uncertain function. With V trimmed by 2 bases and J by 7 bases, 12 bases remained unmatched. CDR3 size: 16 residues. The CDR3 protein is CASSQPHGQGIGGYTF. The DNA of the CDR3 is TGCGCCAGCAGTCAACCCCACGGACAGGGTATCGGTGGCTACACCTTC.

This chain connects TRBV28 to TRBJ2-1, with a weak D call TRBD1 (7 bases). Germline lookup yields CDR1 MDHEN and CDR2 SYDVKM. CDR3 length equals 15 residues. V shed 3 bases and J shed 6 bases, with 15 bases lying between them. The CDR3 coding sequence is TGTGCCAGCAGTTTTAGACAGGGAGGTGGCAATGAGCAGTTCTTC. Protein sequence: CASSFRQGGGNEQFF.

The chain links TRBV27 to TRBJ1-1, with D perhaps TRBD1 (5 bases). There are 14 residues in the CDR3. The germline V and J ends were trimmed by 3 bases and 0 bases, with 8 bases remaining between them. Germline V gene lookup returns CDR1 MNHEY and CDR2 SMNVEV (reference sequence). CDR3 DNA sequence: TGTGCCAGCAGTTTTCAGGGCCTGAACACTGAAGCTTTCTTT. Amino acid sequence: CASSFQGLNTEAFF.

The chain uses TRBV7-9 and TRBJ2-2; D might be TRBD2 (5 bases). The ends were cut back, 3 bases at V and 6 bases at J, with 17 bases in the middle. From germline, CDR1 is SEHNR and CDR2 FQNEAQ (reference sequence). The CDR3 extends over 16 amino acids. For the CDR3, the DNA is TGTGCCAGCAGCTTTGGATCGGCTCGCGGGCCCGGGGAGCTGTTTTTT. It is translated as CASSFGSARGPGELFF.

This clone was seen only once. The chain couples TRBV29-1 to TRBJ2-1; the D gene is possibly TRBD2 (5 bases). Trimming shortened V by 6 bases and J by 8 bases, and 20 bases separated the two germline ends. In germline, CDR1 is SQVTM, CDR2 ANQGSEA. The CDR3 loop spans 14 amino acids. The CDR3 loop is CSVALDSGLDEQFF. CDR3 bases: TGCAGCGTAGCTTTGGACTCGGGATTGGATGAGCAGTTCTTC.

This chain joins TRBV5-1 and TRBJ2-2; weak D call: TRBD2 (5 bases). The V gene's germline CDR1 is SGHRS and CDR2 YFSETQ. V lost 1 base and J lost 3, with 7 bases in between. This CDR3 is built from 14 residues. The CDR3 protein is CASSLHSDTGELFF. Here the CDR3 DNA reads TGCGCCAGCAGCTTGCATAGCGACACCGGGGAGCTGTTTTTT.

The chain combines TRBV12-5 with TRBJ2-1; TRBD2 might be the D (6 bases). This CDR3 comprises 13 residues. V shed 4 bases and J shed 6 bases, with 10 bases lying between them. The germline CDR1 and CDR2 sequences are LGHNT and FRNRAP. The CDR3 sequence: CASGSWDFNEQFF. CDR3 bases: TGTGCTAGTGGTTCCTGGGACTTCAATGAGCAGTTCTTC.

This clone is classed as hyperexpanded. The rearrangement links TRBV7-8 to TRBJ1-4, with 9 positions matching TRBD1. The CDR3 consists of 16 residues. Germline V CDR1 and CDR2: SGHVS, FQNEAQ. V trimming: 4 bases; J trimming: 8 bases; junction bases outside the gene matches: 11. Here the CDR3 reads CASSSNTGGGWEKLFF. CDR3 DNA: TGTGCCAGCAGCTCGAACACAGGGGGCGGTTGGGAAAAACTGTTTTTT.

V usage is TRBV5-5 and J usage is TRBJ2-2; possible D gene TRBD1, 5 bases. The CDR3 runs to 16 residues. Between the trimmed V and J ends, which lost 7 bases and 0 bases, there was a span of 16 bases. The V gene's germline CDR1 is SGHKS and CDR2 YYEKEE (reference sequence). The CDR3 nucleotides read TGTGCCAGCGGGCTAAGGGGCGGATCGAACACCGGGGAGCTGTTTTTT. Its protein product is CASGLRGGSNTGELFF.

This sequence joins TRBV28 and TRBJ2-5; D is perhaps TRBD2 (6 bases). The V gene's germline CDR1 is MDHEN and CDR2 SYDVKM. The V gene lost 5 bases and the J gene lost 2 bases, with 18 bases spanning the gap. The CDR3 runs to 16 residues. In nucleotides, the CDR3 is TGTGCCAGCAGTCCCTTAGGAGCGGGCGTACAAGAGACCCAGTACTTC. Amino acids: CASSPLGAGVQETQYF.